Below are 31 T cell receptor beta chains sequenced from a single sample in a study of vaccination and CD4 T cells after COVID-19. The antigens for these receptors are not known. At the Johns Hopkins FTIC core, DNA taken from cultured CD4+ T cells was sequenced by way of the Oncomine TCR Beta short-read assay. From the PCR reads, TCRdb called clonotypes with MiXCR, one entry per CDR3 protein. The sample yields more than 15,000 distinct CDR3 sequences, about 40% seen once. Treatment given: roughly 11-day PBMC culture with coronavirus spike peptide pools or control peptides (ViraFEST assay). Sequenced material: CD4+ T cells from blood, cultured in vitro. These receptor sequences come from a human donor who had recovered from COVID-19.

The rearrangement links TRBV12-3 or TRBV12-4 to TRBJ2-5, with 9 positions matching TRBD1. V dropped 7 bases and J dropped 5; count of bases not matched to a gene: 8. This CDR3 comprises 14 residues. CDR3 nucleotides: TGTGCCAGCATTAGCGGACAGGGGAGGGAGACCCAGTACTTC. Its protein is CASISGQGRETQYF.

V gene TRBV28 combines with J gene TRBJ1-5; D gene uncertain. CDR1 is MDHEN, CDR2 SYDVKM, per germline. The CDR3 is made up of 14 amino acids. Trimming left V 6 bases short and J 4 bases short, with 13 bases between. CDR3 protein: CASRPAGGNQPQHF. The CDR3, as DNA: TGTGCCAGCAGACCCGCCGGAGGGAATCAGCCCCAGCATTTT.

This clonotype was picked up a small number of times. The genes are TRBV14 and TRBJ2-1; D not certain. Germline values: CDR1 SGHDN, CDR2 FVKESK. V was trimmed by 1 base and J by 8 bases, leaving 12 bases between them. The CDR3 consists of 14 residues. CDR3 nucleotides: TGTGCCAGCAGCCAAGCTAGTACGAAGTATGAGCAGTTCTTC. Its protein is CASSQASTKYEQFF. Together with reference TRBV14 and TRBJ2-1, the CDR3 gives the full variable domain: EAGVTQFPSHSVIEKGQTVTLRCDPISGHDNLYWYRRVMGKEIKFLLHFVKESKQDESGMPNNRFLAERTGGTYSTLKVQPAELEDSGVYFCASSQASTKYEQFFGPGTRLTVL.

Here the CDR3 DNA reads TGTGCCAGCACTAGAAGCCGGACAGGAGGGGGAAACGAGCAGTACTTC. Translation gives CASTRSRTGGGNEQYF. The chain recombines TRBV27 with TRBJ2-7; TRBD1 might be the D (7 bases). The germline gives CDR1 MNHEY, CDR2 SMNVEV (reference sequence). Trimming took 7 bases from V and 5 from J, leaving 24 bases between them. This CDR3 has 16 residues.

This clonotype has just a few counts. The chain recombines TRBV5-6 with TRBJ1-2; D not certain. The CDR3 is made up of 13 amino acids. The germline V gene has CDR1 SGHDT and CDR2 YYEEEE. Trimming took 0 bases from V and 2 from J, leaving 5 bases between them. The CDR3 nucleotides read TGTGCCAGCAGCTTGGAGGAGAACTATGGCTACACCTTC. Its protein product is CASSLEENYGYTF.

The V and J genes are TRBV10-2 and TRBJ1-2, with D maybe TRBD1 (6 bases). Trimming left V 1 base short and J 4 bases short, with 16 bases between. Per germline, CDR1 WSHSY and CDR2 SAAADI. The CDR3 extends over 16 amino acids. In nucleotides, the CDR3 is TGCGCCAGCAGTGAGTTAGGCCAGGGGCCACCCTATGGCTACACCTTC. It codes for CASSELGQGPPYGYTF.

The V call is TRBV2, the J call TRBJ1-5; D call uncertain. In germline, CDR1 is SNHLY, CDR2 FYNNEI. The CDR3 runs to 16 residues. V was pared by 4 bases and J by 0 bases, with 13 bases between. The DNA of the CDR3 is TGTGCCAGCAGTGCCTCCTCGGAATATAGCAATCAGCCCCAGCATTTT. Its translation: CASSASSEYSNQPQHF.

V usage is TRBV24-1 and J usage is TRBJ2-3; the D gene could be TRBD1 or TRBD2 (5 bases each). The CDR3 is made up of 13 amino acids. Between the trimmed V and J ends, which lost 3 bases and 4 bases, there was a span of 7 bases. The germline CDR1 and CDR2 sequences are KGHDR and SFDVKD. CDR3 bases: TGTGCCACCAGTGATCGGGACCCAGATACGCAGTATTTT. Its protein product is CATSDRDPDTQYF.

This clonotype was seen a handful of times. The chain couples TRBV5-8 to TRBJ2-1; maybe TRBD2 (6 bases). V lost 4 bases and J lost 6, with 14 bases in between. Germline CDR1 is SGHTS and CDR2 is YDEGEE. There are 14 residues in the CDR3. The CDR3 bases are TGTGCCAGCAGCCCAGGACTGCGGGGCAATGAGCAGTTCTTC. This translates into CASSPGLRGNEQFF.

This clonotype was found a few times. The V call is TRBV11-2, the J call TRBJ2-7; 7 positions match TRBD2. The trim removed 9 bases at V and 1 base at J, leaving 12 bases unmatched. The germline gives CDR1 SGHAT, CDR2 FQNNGV. The CDR3 extends over 15 amino acids. CDR3 DNA: TGTGCCAGTAGCCGAGGCGGGGGAGTTTCCTACGAGCAGTACTTC. Protein: CASSRGGGVSYEQYF.

The chain uses TRBV20-1 and TRBJ2-5; TRBD1 is a possible D gene (5 bases). Deletions cut 1 base from V and 5 bases from J, with 11 bases between. The CDR3 runs 13 residues. Germline lookup yields CDR1 DFQATT and CDR2 SNEGSKA (reference sequence). This CDR3 reads CSARGTGRETQYF. CDR3 DNA: TGCAGTGCTAGAGGTACAGGCCGGGAGACCCAGTACTTC.

This chain connects TRBV5-6 to TRBJ2-3; 8 bases line up with TRBD1. The CDR3 loop spans 16 amino acids. Germline-derived CDR1 and CDR2 are SGHDT and YYEEEE. V shed 1 base, J shed 6 bases, and the junction held 10 bases outside the gene matches. The CDR3: CASSLFRGRKSDTQYF. As DNA, the CDR3 is TGTGCCAGCAGCTTGTTCAGGGGGCGTAAATCGGATACGCAGTATTTT.

The chain links TRBV20-1 to TRBJ1-2, with D possibly TRBD1 on 6 matching bases. There are 13 residues in the CDR3. Germline V gene lookup returns CDR1 DFQATT and CDR2 SNEGSKA (reference sequence). The CDR3 loop reads CRTAQGRGYGYTF. The CDR3 DNA follows: TGCAGGACGGCCCAGGGGCGAGGCTATGGCTACACCTTC.

This clonotype was counted between two and nine times. A junction boundary mismatches the germline segment, possibly from a read error. The chain is built from TRBV12-3 or TRBV12-4 and TRBJ2-5, with TRBD2 identical over 9 bases. This CDR3 is 14 amino acids long. CDR3 bases: TGTGCCAGCAGTCTAGCGGGACGCCCAGAGACCCAGTACTTC. It encodes CASSLAGRPETQYF.

This chain joins TRBV30 and TRBJ1-6; TRBD1 aligns across 7 bases. V trimming: 1 base; J trimming: 7 bases; junction bases outside the gene matches: 10. The CDR3 is made up of 16 amino acids. The V gene's germline CDR1 is GTSNPN and CDR2 SVGIG (reference sequence). The CDR3 nucleotides read TGTGCCTGGAGTGGACAGGGCCTAAGATGGAATTCACCCCTCCACTTT. It is translated as CAWSGQGLRWNSPLHF.

This rearrangement joins TRBV6-4 to TRBJ2-2; 9 bases match TRBD1. Germline loops: CDR1 MRHNA, CDR2 SNTAGT. Trimming cost V 3 bases and J 4 bases; bases outside gene matches: 0. This CDR3 spans 14 amino acids. CDR3 residues: CASSEGQGTGELFF. The DNA for the CDR3 is TGTGCCAGCAGTGAGGGACAGGGCACCGGGGAGCTGTTTTTT.

V usage is TRBV5-4 and J usage is TRBJ2-3; D unresolved. Germline CDR1 reads SGHNT; CDR2 reads YYREEE (reference sequence). This CDR3 is 14 amino acids long. Trimming cost V 1 base and J 0 bases, with 6 bases left between them. Here the CDR3 DNA reads TGTGCCAGCAGCTTGTGGGTGAGCACAGATACGCAGTATTTT. Translated: CASSLWVSTDTQYF.

The chain carries TRBV20-1 and TRBJ1-3; TRBD1 might be the D (5 bases). The length of the CDR3 is 14 residues. V lost 4 bases and J 4 bases, leaving 14 bases between the germline ends. Germline V gene lookup returns CDR1 DFQATT and CDR2 SNEGSKA (reference sequence). The chain's CDR3 is CSANNGGQGNTIYF. The DNA of the CDR3 is TGCAGTGCTAACAACGGCGGACAAGGAAACACCATATATTTT.

V usage is TRBV20-1 and J usage is TRBJ2-3, with D tentatively TRBD2 (5 bases). The CDR3 sequence is 15 residues long. Deletions cut 6 bases from V and 0 bases from J, with 16 bases between. Germline V lookup: CDR1 DFQATT, CDR2 SNEGSKA (reference sequence). The CDR3: CSALGLRDSTDTQYF. Here the CDR3 DNA reads TGCAGTGCCTTGGGGTTGAGGGATAGCACAGATACGCAGTATTTT.

V and J are TRBV20-1 and TRBJ2-7, with TRBD1 matching 8 bases. This CDR3 contains 16 residues. Trimming cost V 5 bases and J 0 bases; bases outside gene matches: 12. Germline CDR1 is DFQATT and CDR2 is SNEGSKA (reference sequence). The DNA for the CDR3 is TGCAGTGCTTCGCGCGCGTCAGGGGGCTACTCCTACGAGCAGTACTTC. Translated: CSASRASGGYSYEQYF.

This clonotype came up a few times. The chain uses TRBV11-3 and TRBJ2-1; 7 bases line up with TRBD2. CDR3 length: 15 residues. The germline gives CDR1 SGHNT, CDR2 YENEEA. The J segment lost 2 bases and the V segment lost 8 bases, leaving 9 bases of the junction unmatched. CDR3 amino acids: CASAVGGVPYNEQFF. The CDR3 nucleotides are TGTGCCAGCGCGGTTGGGGGGGTCCCCTACAATGAGCAGTTCTTC.

V and J are TRBV28 and TRBJ2-6; D not resolved. Between the trimmed V and J ends, which lost 2 bases and 2 bases, there was a span of 4 bases. Germline CDR1 MDHEN, CDR2 SYDVKM. The CDR3 covers 14 residues. The CDR3 protein is CASSLLTGANVLTF. The CDR3 DNA reads TGTGCCAGCAGTTTACTTACTGGGGCCAACGTCCTGACTTTC. Full variable domain (remainder filled in from reference TRBV28 and TRBJ2-6): DVKVTQSSRYLVKRTGEKVFLECVQDMDHENMFWYRQDPGLGLRLIYFSYDVKMKEKGDIPEGYSVSREKKERFSLILESASTNQTSMYLCASSLLTGANVLTFGAGSRLTVL.

V and J are TRBV6-1 and TRBJ1-2; D remains ambiguous. V lost 8 bases and J 2 bases, leaving 12 bases between the germline ends. The germline V gene has CDR1 MNHNS and CDR2 SASEGT. This CDR3 contains 13 residues. The CDR3 DNA sequence: TGTGCCAGCCTGACGGCGGTGAACTATGGCTACACCTTC. Amino acid sequence: CASLTAVNYGYTF.

This clonotype was picked up a small number of times. This CDR3 reads CASRGSSDGQPQHF. CDR3 DNA sequence: TGTGCCAGCAGGGGGAGCAGCGATGGACAGCCCCAGCATTTT. The chain has TRBV2 and TRBJ1-5; no clear D gene. CDR3 length equals 14 residues. The V gene's germline CDR1 is SNHLY and CDR2 FYNNEI. The V end was cut by 6 bases, the J end by 7 bases, with 16 bases between.

The chain links TRBV18 to TRBJ2-5; D unresolved. V was cut by 6 bases and J by 4 bases, with 12 bases left in between. The CDR3 extends over 13 amino acids. The V gene's germline CDR1 is KGHSH and CDR2 LQKENI. CDR3 bases: TGTGCCAGCTCTGCCATGGTTTCAGAGACCCAGTACTTC. This translates into CASSAMVSETQYF.

The V call is TRBV20-1, the J call TRBJ2-2; D is possibly TRBD2 (6 bases). Germline V gives CDR1 DFQATT, CDR2 SNEGSKA (reference sequence). This CDR3 is built from 15 residues. V was pared by 6 bases and J by 6 bases, with 20 bases between. The CDR3 reads CSATQSGRSPGELFF. The CDR3, as DNA: TGCAGTGCCACACAAAGCGGGCGTTCACCCGGGGAGCTGTTTTTT.

The CDR3 region is CASSGQRNQPQHF. The CDR3 DNA reads TGTGCCAGCAGTGGACAGCGGAATCAGCCCCAGCATTTT. This chain uses TRBV2 with TRBJ1-5, with D possibly matching TRBD1 (5 bases). Trimming took 4 bases from V and 4 from J, leaving 8 bases between them. Germline V gene lookup returns CDR1 SNHLY and CDR2 FYNNEI. This CDR3 has 13 residues.

The gene calls are TRBV5-4 and TRBJ2-5; the D gene is possibly TRBD2 (6 bases). The germline gives CDR1 SGHNT, CDR2 YYREEE (reference sequence). The CDR3 runs to 12 residues. V shed 0 bases and J shed 10 bases, with 10 bases lying between them. This chain's CDR3 is CASSLGREVQYF. The CDR3, as DNA: TGTGCCAGCAGCTTGGGGAGGGAGGTCCAGTACTTC.

The rearrangement joins TRBV10-3 to TRBJ1-6; possible D gene TRBD1, 6 bases. The V and J ends lost 6 bases and 5 bases respectively, with 14 bases between them. This CDR3 region has 15 residues. CDR1 is ENHRY, CDR2 SYGVKD, per germline. The CDR3 sequence is CAISERTVNNSPLHF. The DNA of the CDR3 is TGTGCCATCAGCGAACGGACAGTCAATAATTCACCCCTCCACTTT.

The chain carries TRBV6-5 and TRBJ1-6, with 8 bases lining up with TRBD1. The CDR3 has 18 amino acids. V shed 4 bases, J shed 4 bases, and the junction held 12 bases outside the gene matches. Germline V CDR1 and CDR2: MNHEY, SVGAGI. For the CDR3, the DNA is TGTGCCAGCAGTTCCGACCTCAGGGGGCCCTATTATAATTCACCCCTCCACTTT. Protein: CASSSDLRGPYYNSPLHF.

The chain uses TRBV5-4 and TRBJ1-2, with D possibly matching TRBD1 (6 bases). Looked up from germline, CDR1 is SGHNT and CDR2 is YYREEE (reference sequence). The CDR3 is 15 residues long. V lost 2 bases and J lost 1, with 12 bases in between. The CDR3, as DNA: TGTGCCAGCAGCTTCGTACAGGGCTTTAACTATGGCTACACCTTC. Its protein product is CASSFVQGFNYGYTF. Together with reference TRBV5-4 and TRBJ1-2, the CDR3 gives the full variable domain: ETGVTQSPTHLIKTRGQQVTLRCSSQSGHNTVSWYQQALGQGPQFIFQYYREEENGRGNFPPRFSGLQFPNYSSELNVNALELDDSALYLCASSFVQGFNYGYTFGSGTRLTVV.